This T cell receptor beta chain derives from a study of T cell clonality in common variable immunodeficiency. Study results and caveats: Fewer deletions and N-nucleotide insertions were reportedly seen in common variable immunodeficiency TCR beta sequences. Shared TCRbeta clones were fewer between CVID subjects than controls.

This clone has a count of ten or more. Its antigen is not identified. The sequence runs out 3 residues before the end of the CDR3; the remainder is reconstructed from the germline J gene. The germline V gene encodes CDR1 DFQATT and CDR2 SNEGSKA (reference sequence). The CDR3 is 12 residues long. The ends were cut back, 7 bases at V and 0 bases at J, with 6 bases in the middle. Sequencing was performed with immunoSEQ multiplex PCR; in TCRdb, only in-frame clones are kept and a portion is missing. Observed in the sample are more than 35,000 clones, none of them singletons. CVID subjects were some 15 female and around 28 male, aged 9 to 64.

Sequencing was done on a sample of peripheral blood mononuclear cells. This sequence joins TRBV20-1 and TRBJ1-4; maybe TRBD1 (5 bases). This clonotype originated in a human donor with common variable immunodeficiency. Partial CDR3 DNA: TGCAGTGGAGGGGCAACTAATGAAAAA. Its protein product is CSGGATNEK. The complete CDR3 reads CSGGATNEKLFF.